The 29 T cell receptor beta chains below were found in one sample sequenced in a study of T cell repertoires in cytomegalovirus infection. TCRdb passed the reads through MiXCR, listing each CDR3 protein once. Of about 300,000 distinct CDR3 sequences in the sample, about 9.1% are singletons; the top ten hold about 2.3%. The sequencing sample was made of PBMCs. These receptors came from a human donor in good health (CMV status not recorded). Some clones in this sample may be carry-over from other donors' samples.

In this sample, this clonotype turned up a few times. This sequence joins TRBV20-1 and TRBJ2-3; TRBD2 matches 7 bases. Germline CDR1 is DFQATT and CDR2 is SNEGSKA (reference sequence). This CDR3 spans 14 amino acids. The CDR3 sequence is CSSAGGSSTDTQYF. The CDR3 DNA reads TGCAGCTCCGCCGGGGGGTCTAGCACAGATACGCAGTATTTT.

The rearrangement links TRBV6-5 to TRBJ1-2, with 8 bases matching TRBD1. Germline CDR1 is MNHEY and CDR2 is SVGAGI. The CDR3 consists of 15 residues. After removal of 2 bases from V and 4 bases from J, the junction contained 6 bases not matched to a gene. In DNA, the CDR3 is TGTGCCAGCAGTTACCAGGACAGGGACCTCTATGGCTACACCTTC. As protein: CASSYQDRDLYGYTF.

This clonotype came up many times. The chain links TRBV7-2 to TRBJ2-1, with D perhaps TRBD2 (6 bases). Per the germline V gene, CDR1 is SGHTA and CDR2 is FQGNSA. The V end lost 5 bases, the J end lost 5 bases, and 13 bases lay between the germline ends. The CDR3 is made up of 14 amino acids. The CDR3 reads CASSQLLANNEQFF. The CDR3 DNA reads TGTGCCAGCAGCCAGTTACTAGCTAACAATGAGCAGTTCTTC.

The genes are TRBV5-5 and TRBJ2-4, with 7 bases matching TRBD2. Germline CDR1 SGHKS, CDR2 YYEKEE (reference sequence). The CDR3 runs to 15 residues. V dropped 3 bases and J dropped 7; count of bases not matched to a gene: 10. CDR3 bases: TGTGCCAGCAGCTGGGACTACGTAGGGGCTAACATTCAGTACTTC. Translation gives CASSWDYVGANIQYF.

This clonotype showed up many times. This sequence joins TRBV28 and TRBJ1-1, with no clear D. The CDR3 sequence is 16 residues long. The ends were cut back, 3 bases at V and 4 bases at J, with 18 bases in the middle. CDR1 MDHEN and CDR2 SYDVKM come from the germline V gene. In nucleotides, the CDR3 is TGTGCCAGCAGTTTGGGAACCCAAGGGTTTTTCACTGAAGCTTTCTTT. Protein sequence: CASSLGTQGFFTEAFF.

This clonotype was seen repeatedly, ten times or more. The CDR3, as DNA: TGTGCCAGCAGTTACTCGCCTGGGGACCCCCGGGCTGAAGCTTTCTTT. Translation: CASSYSPGDPRAEAFF. The rearrangement links TRBV6-2 or TRBV6-3 to TRBJ1-1; possible D gene TRBD1, 5 bases. The CDR3 consists of 16 residues. Germline loops: CDR1 MNHEY, CDR2 SVGEGT. Trimming took 0 bases from V and 6 from J, leaving 17 bases between them.

The CDR3 DNA follows: TGTGCCAGCGATTCCAATGATACGCAGTATTTT. Translated: CASDSNDTQYF. V gene TRBV28 combines with J gene TRBJ2-3; D is undetermined. V was shortened by 8 bases and J by 6 bases, with 9 bases between the two germline ends. The CDR3 runs to 11 residues. Germline V gene data show CDR1 as MDHEN and CDR2 as SYDVKM.

There are many counts of this clonotype. The chain uses TRBV7-2 and TRBJ2-2; TRBD2 agrees at 8 bases. The germline V gene has CDR1 SGHTA and CDR2 FQGNSA. This CDR3 is built from 18 residues. V lost 1 base and J lost 7; bases outside the gene matches: 14. CDR3: CASSLGQRSGGWNGELFF. The CDR3 DNA follows: TGTGCCAGCAGCTTAGGGCAGCGGAGCGGGGGTTGGAACGGGGAGCTGTTTTTT. The variable domain in full, with the rest retrieved from reference TRBV7-2 and TRBJ2-2, is GAGVSQSPSNKVTEKGKDVELRCDPISGHTALYWYRQSLGQGLEFLIYFQGNSAPDKSGLPSDRFSAERTGGSVSTLTIQRTQQEDSAVYLCASSLGQRSGGWNGELFFGEGSRLTVL.

This clonotype was counted many times. The chain joins TRBV19 to TRBJ2-1; 12 bases fit TRBD1. CDR1 and CDR2 (germline): LNHDA, SQIVND (reference sequence). This CDR3 has 17 residues. With V trimmed by 10 bases and J by 7 bases, 17 bases remained unmatched. In nucleotides, the CDR3 is TGTGCCACTATCGTCCCAGCCGGGACAGGGGGCTTGAATGAGCAGTTCTTC. Translation gives CATIVPAGTGGLNEQFF.

There are many counts of this clonotype. The gene calls are TRBV6-5 and TRBJ2-7; 8 bases agree with TRBD1. This CDR3 is 14 amino acids long. Per germline, CDR1 MNHEY and CDR2 SVGAGI. The J segment lost 5 bases and the V segment lost 6 bases, leaving 9 bases of the junction unmatched. Here the CDR3 reads CASRRDRGSHEQYF. CDR3 bases: TGTGCCAGCAGACGTGACAGGGGTTCCCACGAGCAGTACTTC.

This sequence joins TRBV20-1 and TRBJ2-2; 9 nucleotides agree with TRBD1. The germline V gene has CDR1 DFQATT and CDR2 SNEGSKA (reference sequence). This CDR3 has 14 residues. J was trimmed by 7 bases and V by 3 bases; bases with no gene match: 6. The CDR3 bases are TGCAGTGCTAGCCGAGGACAGGGGAACGGGGAGCTGTTTTTT. The encoded protein is CSASRGQGNGELFF.

The chain combines TRBV5-4 with TRBJ2-7; 11 positions match TRBD1. CDR3 size: 20 residues. Germline V gives CDR1 SGHNT, CDR2 YYREEE (reference sequence). The V gene end was trimmed by 0 bases and the J gene end by 2 bases; junction bases not matched to a gene: 16. In DNA, the CDR3 is TGTGCCAGCAGCTTGGCCGGGATCGTTCCGGGACAGGGGGTAACCTACGAGCAGTACTTC. Protein product: CASSLAGIVPGQGVTYEQYF.

This clonotype was counted a few times. The rearrangement joins TRBV7-9 to TRBJ1-5; 7 nucleotides align to TRBD1. In germline, CDR1 is SEHNR, CDR2 FQNEAQ (reference sequence). CDR3 size: 17 residues. V trimming: 1 base; J trimming: 1 base; junction bases outside the gene matches: 7. The CDR3, as DNA: TGTGCCAGCAGCTTAGGACAGGGAGGGGTAAGCAATCAGCCCCAGCATTTT. It encodes CASSLGQGGVSNQPQHF.

V and J are TRBV5-4 and TRBJ2-2; 7 nucleotides line up with TRBD2. V lost 4 bases, J lost 0 bases, and 9 bases stayed unmatched. This CDR3 has 17 amino acids. Germline V gives CDR1 SGHNT, CDR2 YYREEE (reference sequence). CDR3 loop: CASSHFLAAANTGELFF. The CDR3 nucleotides are TGTGCCAGCAGCCACTTTCTAGCGGCAGCGAACACCGGGGAGCTGTTTTTT.

This clonotype was seen at least ten times. The V gene is TRBV14, the J gene TRBJ2-2; unclear D gene. CDR3 length: 14 amino acids. CDR1 and CDR2 from the germline V gene are SGHDN and FVKESK. The ends were cut back, 4 bases at V and 4 bases at J, with 10 bases in the middle. CDR3 in amino acids: CASSRWGSTGELFF. The CDR3, as DNA: TGTGCCAGCAGCCGCTGGGGTAGCACCGGGGAGCTGTTTTTT.

About this clonotype itself: This may be a read error: a much more frequent sequence differs by one nucleotide. The chain joins TRBV4-2 to TRBJ1-2; 7 nucleotides match TRBD1. Germline values: CDR1 LGHNA, CDR2 YNFKEQ. This CDR3 has 18 residues. The CDR3 coding sequence is TGTGCCAACAGCATGGACAGGTATCAAGTTGATGTTCGCTATGGCTACACCTTC. This sequence encodes CANSMDRYQVDVRYGYTF.

This clonotype was counted many times. The chain has TRBV11-3 and TRBJ2-1; D remains unclear. Germline V gives CDR1 SGHNT, CDR2 YENEEA. V was trimmed by 1 base and J by 10 bases, leaving 11 bases between them. The CDR3 has 13 residues. The CDR3 reads CASSLGHLREQFF. In DNA form, the CDR3 reads TGTGCCAGCAGCTTAGGGCATCTCCGGGAGCAGTTCTTC.

Comment on this clonotype: A single base separates this from a much larger clone, so it may be a read error. The J gene is TRBJ1-5, the V gene TRBV6-6; D uncertain. The germline V gene encodes CDR1 MNHNY and CDR2 SVGAGI (reference sequence). The CDR3 consists of 16 residues. This CDR3 reads CASRYSYDISLQPQHF. DNA of the CDR3: TGTGCCAGCCGTTACTCGTACGACATCTCCCTTCAGCCCCAGCATTTT.

This clonotype has more than one count but fewer than ten. The V call is TRBV7-6, the J call TRBJ2-3; 8 positions match TRBD1. V lost 4 bases, J lost 7 bases, and 4 bases stayed unmatched. The CDR3 extends over 13 amino acids. Germline V lookup: CDR1 SGHVS, CDR2 FNYEAQ. The DNA for the CDR3 is TGTGCCAGCAGCTCTTCAGGGGGCTATACGCAGTATTTT. It codes for CASSSSGGYTQYF.

The sample holds a few counts of this clonotype. The chain recombines TRBV20-1 with TRBJ1-3; D ambiguous. The CDR3 has 14 amino acids. The V end lost 3 bases, the J end lost 7 bases, and 16 bases lay between the germline ends. The germline V gene has CDR1 DFQATT and CDR2 SNEGSKA (reference sequence). The DNA for the CDR3 is TGCAGTGCTAGCCGAACAGCGGCCTACAACACCATATATTTT. It yields the protein CSASRTAAYNTIYF.

There are a few counts of this clonotype. This rearrangement joins TRBV19 to TRBJ1-3; D possibly corresponds to TRBD1 (6 bases). Germline V gene data show CDR1 as LNHDA and CDR2 as SQIVND (reference sequence). Trimming left V 11 bases short and J 1 base short, with 9 bases between. The CDR3 consists of 12 residues. In DNA form, the CDR3 reads TGTGCCCTGCAGGGGTCTGGAAACACCATATATTTT. Translation gives CALQGSGNTIYF. The full variable domain, its missing parts supplied by reference TRBV19 and TRBJ1-3, is DGGITQSPKYLFRKEGQNVTLSCEQNLNHDAMYWYRQDPGQGLRLIYYSQIVNDFQKGDIAEGYSVSREKKESFPLTVTSAQKNPTAFYLCALQGSGNTIYFGEGSWLTVV.

This clonotype has only a few counts. The chain joins TRBV9 to TRBJ2-1, with 7 bases fitting TRBD2. This CDR3 has 15 residues. Germline-derived CDR1 and CDR2 are SGDLS and YYNGEE. V was clipped by 7 bases and J by 0 bases; unmatched bases: 7. The DNA for the CDR3 is TGTGCCAGCGATAGGGGAGGGAGCTCCTACAATGAGCAGTTCTTC. Amino acids: CASDRGGSSYNEQFF.

In its sample, this clonotype was seen many times. CDR3 nucleotide sequence: TGTGCCAGCAGATCGGGACTAGCTTTCTCCGAGCAGTACGTC. Its protein is CASRSGLAFSEQYV. J is TRBJ2-7 and V is TRBV28; 9 nucleotides line up with TRBD2. Trimming cost V 6 bases and J 6 bases; bases outside gene matches: 9. The germline V gene has CDR1 MDHEN and CDR2 SYDVKM. CDR3 length: 14 residues.

This clonotype was observed at least ten times. The CDR3 loop reads CSAEAGTSGAYQETQYF. The CDR3 nucleotides read TGCAGTGCTGAAGCCGGGACTAGCGGGGCCTACCAAGAGACCCAGTACTTC. The chain links TRBV20-1 to TRBJ2-5, with 13 bases identical to TRBD2. In germline, CDR1 is DFQATT, CDR2 SNEGSKA (reference sequence). V was clipped by 5 bases and J by 0 bases; unmatched bases: 9. This CDR3 has 17 amino acids.

As regards this clonotype: A much larger clone differs by one base, so this may be a read error. This chain uses TRBV28 with TRBJ1-1; D remains unclear. The CDR3 sequence is 11 residues long. Germline loops: CDR1 MDHEN, CDR2 SYDVKM. The CDR3 DNA sequence: TGTGGCAGCTACTACTTCGGTCAGGCTTTCTTT. Residues: CGSYYFGQAFF.

This clonotype was found many times. The chain has TRBV10-3 and TRBJ1-1; 7 nucleotides agree with TRBD1. Unmatched junction bases numbered 15, after V lost 4 bases and J lost 1 base. The CDR3 is made up of 18 amino acids. Germline loops: CDR1 ENHRY, CDR2 SYGVKD. CDR3 sequence (DNA): TGTGCCATCAGTGGTGATCTTAGGGCAGGGGGAGGGAACACTGAAGCTTTCTTT. Encoded protein: CAISGDLRAGGGNTEAFF.

This clonotype was seen repeatedly, ten times or more. This chain links TRBV6-5 with TRBJ2-1; TRBD1 agrees at 10 bases. The CDR3 runs 15 residues. The V segment lost 4 bases and the J segment 7 bases; nucleotides outside the gene matches: 7. CDR1 and CDR2 (germline): MNHEY, SVGAGI. As DNA, the CDR3 is TGTGCCAGCAGTTCTGCCGGGACAGGGGAAAATGAGCAGTTCTTC. It yields the protein CASSSAGTGENEQFF.

This clonotype was observed many times. The chain couples TRBV11-2 to TRBJ2-3; no clear D. There are 14 residues in the CDR3. Looked up from germline, CDR1 is SGHAT and CDR2 is FQNNGV. Trimming stripped 0 bases from V and 4 bases from J, with 8 bases between. In nucleotides, the CDR3 is TGTGCCAGCAGCTTAGATGGGTACCCAGATACGCAGTATTTT. Its protein is CASSLDGYPDTQYF.

This clonotype was seen ten or more times. The V and J genes are TRBV7-8 and TRBJ1-5; 8 bases line up with TRBD1. The length of the CDR3 is 16 residues. The trim removed 5 bases at V and 6 bases at J, leaving 12 bases unmatched. The V gene's germline CDR1 is SGHVS and CDR2 FQNEAQ. CDR3 region: CASSLHKTGEGQPQHF. The CDR3, as DNA: TGTGCCAGCAGCCTTCACAAGACAGGGGAGGGTCAGCCCCAGCATTTT. The variable domain in full, with the rest retrieved from reference TRBV7-8 and TRBJ1-5, is GAGVSQSPRYKVAKRGQDVALRCDPISGHVSLFWYQQALGQGPEFLTYFQNEAQLDKSGLPSDRFFAERPEGSVSTLKIQRTQQEDSAVYLCASSLHKTGEGQPQHFGDGTRLSIL.